This TCR beta chain was captured in a study of blood T cell repertoires in COVID-19 (dated by TCRdb to the early 2020s). In terms of the full investigation: The collaborator samples originated in the United States, Italy and Spain and spanned the acute and convalescent phases of COVID-19. The dataset comprised deeply sampled blood TCRbeta repertoires from subjects exposed to, actively infected with, or recovered from COVID-19. The samples were drawn from the first 160 participants of the ongoing ImmuneRACE study and from over 950 subjects provided by 6 global collaborators. The repertoires were made available in a free public database intended to serve as a resource for research on the immune response to SARS-CoV-2. Where HLA class I and class II types were available, the types were taken from metadata supplied by the sample provider, not from assay-based typing. Sample metadata almost always included a de-identified subject ID, COVID-19 status, age in years and sex. The material from the prospective study consisted of cDNA or gDNA derived from T cells, B-cell-depleted T cells, or PBMCs. Results and caveats for the whole study, not just this receptor: How much clinical and demographic metadata was included differed by source and by participant, and the metadata was provided uncurated.

V is pruned by 5 bases and J by 3 bases, leaving 4 bases of the junction without a gene match. The CDR3 has 14 amino acids, counting the end cysteine and phenylalanine. CDR3 DNA is the only sequence kept; it has 42 bases, read in frame from the first base. The germline V gene (reference sequence) supplies CDR1 MNHEY and CDR2 SMNVEV. In the prospective study, participants were about 18 to 95 years old, resided in 24 geographic areas of the United States, and were enrolled through a virtual design. In the prospective study, cohorts were assigned on the basis of participant-reported clinical history obtained from a screening survey and a study questionnaire. Exposed participants were defined as having been in contact with someone with a PCR-confirmed or clinician-diagnosed COVID-19 case within 2 weeks of study entry. In the prospective study, mobile phlebotomists collected whole blood, serum and a nasopharyngeal or oropharyngeal swab from each participant. Prospective study participants could optionally give additional blood draws and questionnaires over an approximately two-month period. Prospective study blood samples were shipped either frozen or at room temperature before DNA extraction.

TCRbeta CDR3 regions were amplified from genomic DNA using the immunoSEQ Assay, a bias-controlled multiplex PCR. The study's own analysis went as follows. The number of nucleated cells in each sample was estimated by amplification of reference gene primers within the assay. To quantify the absolute abundance of each unique TCRbeta CDR3 rearrangement, sequence reads were collapsed and filtered. For each sample, productive Simpson clonality was calculated as the square root of Simpson's diversity index across productive rearrangements. Here the immuneACCESS table is served through TCRdb, limited to in-frame sequences with V and J called. Missing clones are a known gap in these copies; in checked studies unresolved V genes cover under half, and the rest lacks a known reason. V and J calls plus clone size are reproduced from that table; the DNA served to infer D and trimming. The sample yields 300,000 to 400,000 clones; 85% were counted once. In total, the top ten clones hold about 2% of the sample.

A remark on this clone: No cognate antigen has been identified for it. No base qualities exist here, and no much larger clone lies one base off it.

The rearrangement joined TRBV27 to TRBJ1-5, and TRBD1 aligns with 7 junction nucleotides. This TCR was recovered from a woman under 40 who had been exposed to COVID-19. The sequencing input was PBMCs or T cells enriched from blood (not recorded which). The CDR3 sequence is CASSRGGPNQPQHF. The DNA reads TGTGCCAGCAGTAGAGGGGGCCCCAATCAGCCCCAGCATTTT.